This T cell receptor beta chain was identified during a study of blood T cells in healthy people across ages. A sample-barcoded 5' primer and a J-beta primer mix were used in a second PCR of about 7 to 12 cycles. TCRdb reprocessed the 5' RACE reads via MiXCR and lists one record per CDR3 protein. The table shows approximately 600,000 distinct CDR3 sequences, with approximately 59% occurring only once. As for this clonotype: Its antigen is unidentified.

The CDR3 is 15 amino acids. Germline V CDR1 and CDR2: MNHEY, SVGAGI. The V segment lost 6 bases and the J segment 6 bases; nucleotides outside the gene matches: 6. Findings and limits, study-wide: The long-lived group displayed more naive CD4+ cells, plus higher diversity, than the aged donors did.

The chain has TRBV6-5 and TRBJ2-1; 12 bases align to TRBD2. This clonotype was obtained from a man in his sixties in good health. The specimen sequenced was blood. CDR3 sequence: CASSRLAGAFNEQFF. The DNA for the CDR3 is TGTGCCAGCAGCCGACTAGCGGGGGCCTTCAATGAGCAGTTCTTC.